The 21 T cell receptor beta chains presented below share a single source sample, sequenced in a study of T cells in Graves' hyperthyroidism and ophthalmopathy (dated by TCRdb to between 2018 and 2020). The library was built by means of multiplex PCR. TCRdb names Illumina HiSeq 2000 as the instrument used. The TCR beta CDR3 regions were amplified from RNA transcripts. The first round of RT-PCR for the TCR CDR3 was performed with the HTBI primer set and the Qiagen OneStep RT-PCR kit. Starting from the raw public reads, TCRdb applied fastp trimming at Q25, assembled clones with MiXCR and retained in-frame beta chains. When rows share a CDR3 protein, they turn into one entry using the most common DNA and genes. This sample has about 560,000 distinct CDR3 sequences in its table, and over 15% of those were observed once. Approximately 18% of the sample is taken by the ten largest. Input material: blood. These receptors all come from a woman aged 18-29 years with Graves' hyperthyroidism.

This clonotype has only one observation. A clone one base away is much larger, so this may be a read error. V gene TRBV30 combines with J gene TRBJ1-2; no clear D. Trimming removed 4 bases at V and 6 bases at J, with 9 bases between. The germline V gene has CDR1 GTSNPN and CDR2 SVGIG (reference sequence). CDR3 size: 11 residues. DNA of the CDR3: TGTGCCTGGAAGAACCTGCATGGCTACACCTTC. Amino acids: CAWKNLHGYTF.

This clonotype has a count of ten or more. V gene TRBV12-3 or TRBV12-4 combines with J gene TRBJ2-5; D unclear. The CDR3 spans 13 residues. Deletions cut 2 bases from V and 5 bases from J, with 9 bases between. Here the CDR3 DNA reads TGTGCCAGCAGTTTACAACCCCGGGAGACCCAGTACTTC. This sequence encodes CASSLQPRETQYF.

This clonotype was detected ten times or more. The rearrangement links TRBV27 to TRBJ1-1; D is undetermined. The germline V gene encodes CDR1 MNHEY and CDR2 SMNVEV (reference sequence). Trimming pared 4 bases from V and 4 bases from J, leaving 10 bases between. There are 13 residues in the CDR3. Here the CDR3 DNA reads TGTGCCAGCAGTTCCCGAACGAGCACTGAAGCTTTCTTT. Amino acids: CASSSRTSTEAFF.

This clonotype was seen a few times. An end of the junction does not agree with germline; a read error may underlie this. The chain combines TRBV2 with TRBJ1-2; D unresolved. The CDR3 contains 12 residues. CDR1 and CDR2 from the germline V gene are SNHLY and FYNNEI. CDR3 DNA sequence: TGTGCCAGCAGGCCCAGTCCCCACTGGTTCGCCTTC. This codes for CASRPSPHWFAF.

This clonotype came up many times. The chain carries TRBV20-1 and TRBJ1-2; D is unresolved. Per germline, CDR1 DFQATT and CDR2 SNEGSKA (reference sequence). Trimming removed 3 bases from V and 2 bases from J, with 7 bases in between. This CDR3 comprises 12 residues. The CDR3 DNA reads TGCAGTGCTAGTTCTGGGAACTATGGCTACACCTTC. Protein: CSASSGNYGYTF.

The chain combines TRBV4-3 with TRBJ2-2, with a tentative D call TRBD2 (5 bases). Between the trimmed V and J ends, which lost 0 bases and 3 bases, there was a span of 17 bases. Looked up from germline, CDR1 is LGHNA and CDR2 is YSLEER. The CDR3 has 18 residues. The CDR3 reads CASSQDPADSFYTGELFF. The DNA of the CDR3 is TGCGCCAGCAGCCAAGACCCAGCGGACTCTTTCTACACCGGGGAGCTGTTTTTT.

The CDR3 region has the DNA TGTGCCAGCAGCGTAGGGTCTAGCGGGGCTAGCACAGATACGCAGTATTTT. Residues: CASSVGSSGASTDTQYF. The chain uses TRBV9 and TRBJ2-3; the match to TRBD2 covers 9 bases. Germline V gene sequence: CDR1 SGDLS, CDR2 YYNGEE. The CDR3 extends over 17 amino acids. J gave up 0 bases and V 0 bases, and 5 bases lay outside the gene matches.

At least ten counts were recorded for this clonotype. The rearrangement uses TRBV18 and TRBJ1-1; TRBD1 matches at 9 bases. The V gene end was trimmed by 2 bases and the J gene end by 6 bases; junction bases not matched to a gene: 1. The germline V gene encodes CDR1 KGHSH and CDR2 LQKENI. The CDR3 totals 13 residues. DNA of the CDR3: TGTGCCAGCTCACCAGACAGGGGGGCTGAAGCTTTCTTT. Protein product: CASSPDRGAEAFF. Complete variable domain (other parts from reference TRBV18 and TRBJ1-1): NAGVMQNPRHLVRRRGQEARLRCSPMKGHSHVYWYRQLPEEGLKFMVYLQKENIIDESGMPKERFSAEFPKEGPSILRIQQVVRGDSAAYFCASSPDRGAEAFFGQGTRLTVV.

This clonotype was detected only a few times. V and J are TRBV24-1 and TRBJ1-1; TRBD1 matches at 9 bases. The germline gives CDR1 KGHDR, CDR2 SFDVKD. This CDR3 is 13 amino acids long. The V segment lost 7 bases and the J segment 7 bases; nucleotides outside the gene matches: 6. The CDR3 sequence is CATRQGARSEAFF. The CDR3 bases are TGTGCCACCAGACAGGGGGCGCGTAGTGAAGCTTTCTTT.

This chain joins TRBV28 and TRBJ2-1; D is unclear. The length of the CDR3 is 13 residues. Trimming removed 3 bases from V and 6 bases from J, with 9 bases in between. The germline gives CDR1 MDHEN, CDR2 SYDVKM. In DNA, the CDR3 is TGTGCCAGCAGTTTTCGTGCTTTCAATGAGCAGTTCTTC. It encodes CASSFRAFNEQFF.

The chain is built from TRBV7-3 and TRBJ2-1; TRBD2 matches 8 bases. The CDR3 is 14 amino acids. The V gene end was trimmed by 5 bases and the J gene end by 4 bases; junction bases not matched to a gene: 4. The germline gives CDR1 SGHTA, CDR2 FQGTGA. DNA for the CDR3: TGTGCCAGCAGCCGGGGGGGCGGGTACAATGAGCAGTTCTTC. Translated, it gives CASSRGGGYNEQFF.

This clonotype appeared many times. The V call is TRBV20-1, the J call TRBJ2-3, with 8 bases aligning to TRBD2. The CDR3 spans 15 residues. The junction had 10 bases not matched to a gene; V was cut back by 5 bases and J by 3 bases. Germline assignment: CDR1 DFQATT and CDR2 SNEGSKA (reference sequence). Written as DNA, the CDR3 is TGCAGTGCTTCCCGGGGTAGCGGGAATACAGATACGCAGTATTTT. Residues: CSASRGSGNTDTQYF.

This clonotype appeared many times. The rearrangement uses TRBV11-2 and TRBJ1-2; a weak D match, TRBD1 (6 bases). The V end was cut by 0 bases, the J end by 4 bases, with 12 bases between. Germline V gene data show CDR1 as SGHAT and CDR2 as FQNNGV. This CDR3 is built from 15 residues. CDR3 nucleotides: TGTGCCAGCAGCTTAGATCAGGGGAGCCCCTATGGCTACACCTTC. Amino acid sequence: CASSLDQGSPYGYTF. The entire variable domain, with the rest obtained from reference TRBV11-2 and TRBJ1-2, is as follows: EAGVAQSPRYKIIEKRQSVAFWCNPISGHATLYWYQQILGQGPKLLIQFQNNGVVDDSQLPKDRFSAERLKGVDSTLKIQPAKLEDSAVYLCASSLDQGSPYGYTFGSGTRLTVV.

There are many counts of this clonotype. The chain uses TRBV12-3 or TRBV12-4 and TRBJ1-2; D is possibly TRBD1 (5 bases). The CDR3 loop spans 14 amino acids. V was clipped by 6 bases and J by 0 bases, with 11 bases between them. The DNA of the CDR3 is TGTGCCAGCAGGATGACAGATCCTAACTATGGCTACACCTTC. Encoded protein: CASRMTDPNYGYTF.

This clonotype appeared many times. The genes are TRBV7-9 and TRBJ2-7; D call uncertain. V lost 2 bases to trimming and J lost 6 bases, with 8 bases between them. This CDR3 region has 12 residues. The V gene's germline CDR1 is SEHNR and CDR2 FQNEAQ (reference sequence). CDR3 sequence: CASSLFRSEQYF. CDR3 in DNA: TGTGCCAGCAGCTTATTCAGGTCCGAGCAGTACTTC.

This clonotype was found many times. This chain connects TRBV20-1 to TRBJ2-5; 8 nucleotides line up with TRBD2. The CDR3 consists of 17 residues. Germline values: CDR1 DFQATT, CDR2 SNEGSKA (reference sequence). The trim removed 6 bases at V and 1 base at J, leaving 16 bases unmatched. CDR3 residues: CSARAVAGLPIQETQYF. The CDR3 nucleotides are TGCAGTGCCCGAGCGGTAGCGGGACTTCCAATCCAAGAGACCCAGTACTTC.

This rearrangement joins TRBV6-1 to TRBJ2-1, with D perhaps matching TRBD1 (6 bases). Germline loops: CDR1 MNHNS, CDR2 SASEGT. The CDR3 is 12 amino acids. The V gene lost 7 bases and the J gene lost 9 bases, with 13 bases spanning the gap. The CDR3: CASIPRGSEQFF. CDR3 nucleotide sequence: TGTGCCAGCATACCCAGGGGAAGTGAGCAGTTCTTC.

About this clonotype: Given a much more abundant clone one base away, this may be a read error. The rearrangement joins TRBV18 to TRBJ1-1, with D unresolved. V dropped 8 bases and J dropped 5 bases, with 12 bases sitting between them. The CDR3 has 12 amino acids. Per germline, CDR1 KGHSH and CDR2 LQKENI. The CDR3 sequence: CASPTQRTEAFF. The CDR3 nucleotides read TGTGCCAGCCCGACACAGCGTACTGAAGCTTTCTTT.

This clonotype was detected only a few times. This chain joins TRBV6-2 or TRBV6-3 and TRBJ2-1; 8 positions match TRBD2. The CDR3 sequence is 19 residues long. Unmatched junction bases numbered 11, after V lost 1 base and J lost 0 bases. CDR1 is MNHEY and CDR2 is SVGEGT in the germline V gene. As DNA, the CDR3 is TGTGCCAGCAGTTACTACCAGGGCGGGGGGCCCAGCTCCTACAATGAGCAGTTCTTC. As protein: CASSYYQGGGPSSYNEQFF.

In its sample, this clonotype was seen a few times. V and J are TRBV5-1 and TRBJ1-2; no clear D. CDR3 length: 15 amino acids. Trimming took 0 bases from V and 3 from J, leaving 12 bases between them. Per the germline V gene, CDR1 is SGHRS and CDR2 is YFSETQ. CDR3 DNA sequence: TGCGCCAGCAGCTTGGAGGGCGGGCCCTACTATGGCTACACCTTC. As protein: CASSLEGGPYYGYTF. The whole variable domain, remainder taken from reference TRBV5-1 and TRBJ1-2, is KAGVTQTPRYLIKTRGQQVTLSCSPISGHRSVSWYQQTPGQGLQFLFEYFSETQRNKGNFPGRFSGRQFSNSRSEMNVSTLELGDSALYLCASSLEGGPYYGYTFGSGTRLTVV.

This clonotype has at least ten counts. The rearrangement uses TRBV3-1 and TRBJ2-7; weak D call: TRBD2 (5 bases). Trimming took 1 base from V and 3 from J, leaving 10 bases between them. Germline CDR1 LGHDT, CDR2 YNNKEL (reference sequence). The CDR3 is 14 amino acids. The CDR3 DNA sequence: TGTGCCAGCAGCCAAGTCGAGGCGGGCTACGAGCAGTACTTC. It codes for CASSQVEAGYEQYF.